A selection of T cell receptor beta chains follows, all from one sample in a study of blood T cell repertoires in COVID-19. Clones were read by immunoSEQ multiplex PCR, and TCRdb kept only the in-frame ones, dropping some. The sample lists 180,000 or so clones; 70% to 85% were seen once. The sample taken for sequencing was peripheral blood. The receptors here all came from a woman of 80 years or more with acute or convalescent COVID-19. CDR3s include the opening cysteine and the closing phenylalanine or tryptophan. The order of the fields is D gene, clone size, V gene, J gene, CDR3 DNA, CDR3 protein. The D gene is left open where the match is weak. Only part of the rows carry a size: once, few, many, or a class if the clone is expanded.

d_gene: .; abundance: .; v_gene: TRBV12-3/TRBV12-4; j_gene: TRBJ1-1; CDR3nt: TGTGCCAGCAGTTTACAGGTTATGACTGAAGCTTTCTTT; CDR3aa: CASSLQVMTEAFF
d_gene: .; abundance: .; v_gene: TRBV3-1/TRBV3-2; j_gene: TRBJ1-1; CDR3nt: TGTGCCAGCAGCCAATTCTCGGTGAACACTGAAGCTTTCTTT; CDR3aa: CASSQFSVNTEAFF
d_gene: TRBD1; abundance: .; v_gene: TRBV2; j_gene: TRBJ1-5; CDR3nt: TGTGCCAGCAGTAAGGCCGGGACAGGGAGTCAGCCCCAGCATTTT; CDR3aa: CASSKAGTGSQPQHF
d_gene: TRBD2; abundance: .; v_gene: TRBV11-3; j_gene: TRBJ2-3; CDR3nt: TGTGCCAGCAGCCTCGGGACTAGCGGGAGGGTGGGGTCAGATACGCAGTATTTT; CDR3aa: CASSLGTSGRVGSDTQYF
d_gene: .; abundance: .; v_gene: TRBV7-9; j_gene: TRBJ1-2; CDR3nt: TGTGCCAGCAGCTTCGGGGGGGCGATCGGCTATGGCTACACCTTC; CDR3aa: CASSFGGAIGYGYTF
d_gene: .; abundance: .; v_gene: TRBV3-1/TRBV3-2; j_gene: TRBJ2-5; CDR3nt: TGTGCCAGCAGCCGGAGGGGGGGCGCGGAGACCCAGTACTTC; CDR3aa: CASSRRGGAETQYF
d_gene: .; abundance: .; v_gene: TRBV30; j_gene: TRBJ1-4; CDR3nt: TGTGCCTGGGCCGTGGAGACTAATGAAAAACTGTTTTTT; CDR3aa: CAWAVETNEKLFF
d_gene: TRBD1; abundance: .; v_gene: TRBV7-8; j_gene: TRBJ2-5; CDR3nt: TGTGCCAGCAACACTCCGGGACAGGGCCGAGAGACCCAGTACTTC; CDR3aa: CASNTPGQGRETQYF
d_gene: TRBD1; abundance: .; v_gene: TRBV3-1/TRBV3-2; j_gene: TRBJ1-5; CDR3nt: TGTGCCAGCAGCCAGGGACAGGGGGTTAATCAGCCCCAGCATTTT; CDR3aa: CASSQGQGVNQPQHF
d_gene: .; abundance: .; v_gene: TRBV2; j_gene: TRBJ1-6; CDR3nt: TGTGCCAGTAGGACAGTTTGGGGTTCGGCCCTCCACTTT; CDR3aa: CASRTVWGSALHF
d_gene: .; abundance: .; v_gene: TRBV5-1; j_gene: TRBJ2-2; CDR3nt: TGCGCCAGCAGCTTTATACAGAACACCGGGGAGCTGTTTTTT; CDR3aa: CASSFIQNTGELFF
d_gene: .; abundance: few; v_gene: TRBV7-9; j_gene: TRBJ2-7; CDR3nt: TGTGCCAGCAGCTTTGGGGCGACCGAGCAGTACTTC; CDR3aa: CASSFGATEQYF
d_gene: .; abundance: .; v_gene: TRBV20-1; j_gene: TRBJ1-4; CDR3nt: TGCAGTGCTAGTCGTGGACAACAAGAAAAACTGTTTTTT; CDR3aa: CSASRGQQEKLFF
d_gene: TRBD1; abundance: .; v_gene: TRBV29-1; j_gene: TRBJ2-7; CDR3nt: TGCAGCGTTACGGACAGGGGGACCTACGAGCAGTACTTC; CDR3aa: CSVTDRGTYEQYF
d_gene: .; abundance: .; v_gene: TRBV5-1; j_gene: TRBJ2-1; CDR3nt: TGCGCCAGCAGTTCGGGAGTCTATGAGCAGTTCTTC; CDR3aa: CASSSGVYEQFF
d_gene: .; abundance: .; v_gene: TRBV24-1; j_gene: TRBJ2-1; CDR3nt: TGTGCCACCAGTGATTTTGGGGCAGTCGATGAGCAGTTCTTC; CDR3aa: CATSDFGAVDEQFF
d_gene: .; abundance: once; v_gene: TRBV7-9; j_gene: TRBJ1-1; CDR3nt: TGTGCCAGCAGCTTAGGGGGCCTCTTCCCCACTGAAGCTTTCTTT; CDR3aa: CASSLGGLFPTEAFF
d_gene: .; abundance: .; v_gene: TRBV5-1; j_gene: TRBJ2-3; CDR3nt: TGCGCCAGCAGCTTGGCCGGCAGGGCCTATAGCACAGATACGCAGTATTTT; CDR3aa: CASSLAGRAYSTDTQYF
d_gene: TRBD1; abundance: once; v_gene: TRBV29-1; j_gene: TRBJ2-7; CDR3nt: TGCAGCGTTGAAGAAGGGACAGGGGTCTACGAGCAGTACTTC; CDR3aa: CSVEEGTGVYEQYF
d_gene: TRBD1; abundance: .; v_gene: TRBV18; j_gene: TRBJ1-1; CDR3nt: TGTGCCAGCTCACCGCGGGACAGGGAAAACACTGAAGCTTTCTTT; CDR3aa: CASSPRDRENTEAFF
d_gene: .; abundance: .; v_gene: TRBV6-5; j_gene: TRBJ2-1; CDR3nt: TGTGCCAGCAGTCCCGGACAGTCCAGGGATGAGCAGTTCTTC; CDR3aa: CASSPGQSRDEQFF
d_gene: .; abundance: .; v_gene: TRBV29-1; j_gene: TRBJ1-4; CDR3nt: TGCAGCGTTGAGGGCCCAGGAAGTGAAAAACTGTTTTTT; CDR3aa: CSVEGPGSEKLFF
d_gene: .; abundance: .; v_gene: TRBV27; j_gene: TRBJ2-6; CDR3nt: TGTGCCAGCAGCGGTTACTCTGGGGCCAACGTCCTGACTTTC; CDR3aa: CASSGYSGANVLTF
d_gene: .; abundance: .; v_gene: TRBV24-1; j_gene: TRBJ1-1; CDR3nt: TGTGCCACCAGTGGTGGCAGCGGCACTGAAGCTTTCTTT; CDR3aa: CATSGGSGTEAFF
d_gene: TRBD2; abundance: .; v_gene: TRBV3-1/TRBV3-2; j_gene: TRBJ2-3; CDR3nt: TGTGCCAGCAAACTGGGCGGGAGTAGAGATACGCAGTATTTT; CDR3aa: CASKLGGSRDTQYF
d_gene: .; abundance: .; v_gene: TRBV27; j_gene: TRBJ1-5; CDR3nt: TGTGCCAGCAGTTTCGCAAGTGGAGATCAGCCCCAGCATTTT; CDR3aa: CASSFASGDQPQHF
d_gene: .; abundance: .; v_gene: TRBV5-1; j_gene: TRBJ1-2; CDR3nt: TGCGCCAGCAGCACCCGGACAGATTATGGCTACACCTTC; CDR3aa: CASSTRTDYGYTF
d_gene: TRBD1; abundance: few; v_gene: TRBV9; j_gene: TRBJ2-7; CDR3nt: TGTGCCAGCAGCGAATACAGGGTCGAGCAGGGGGTCGAGCAGTACTTC; CDR3aa: CASSEYRVEQGVEQYF
d_gene: TRBD2; abundance: .; v_gene: TRBV6-5; j_gene: TRBJ2-7; CDR3nt: TGTGCCAGCCAACTAGCGGGAGATGGCTACGAGCAGTACTTC; CDR3aa: CASQLAGDGYEQYF
d_gene: TRBD1; abundance: .; v_gene: TRBV9; j_gene: TRBJ2-5; CDR3nt: TGTGCCAGCAGCCCTCAGAAGGGGGCACGCGAGACCCAGTACTTC; CDR3aa: CASSPQKGARETQYF